The 31 T cell receptor beta chains below come from one sample, sequenced in a study of CD8+ T cells in alopecia areata. Extracted RNA was reverse transcribed into cDNA, the sequencing template. Only in-frame clones appear in the TCRdb table, and some are missing; sequencing was by immunoSEQ multiplex PCR. The table lists about 140,000 clones, more than 85% of them singletons. Treatment described: oral pan-JAK inhibitor, 5-10 mg twice daily. Sequencing was performed on CD8+ T cells sorted from blood, taken at week 4, from a patient treated with tofacitinib. The origin of the receptors is a human donor with alopecia areata.

Turning to this clone: The junction differs from germline at one of its ends, possibly a read error. V and J are TRBV4-1 and TRBJ1-2; D uncertain. Germline CDR1 MGHRA, CDR2 YSYEKL. The CDR3 has 14 residues. CDR3 sequence reads: CASSPDWGGYGYTF. CDR3 DNA sequence: TGTGCCAGCAGCCCCGACTGGGGAGGTTATGGCTACACCTTC.

The chain combines TRBV6-5 with TRBJ2-5; D ambiguous. Deletions cut 0 bases from V and 5 bases from J, with 13 bases between. The CDR3 is 15 residues long. Germline loops: CDR1 MNHEY, CDR2 SVGAGI. The CDR3 DNA reads as TGTGCCAGCAGTTACTCGCCTTTGGGTTGGGAGACCCAGTACTTC. Amino acids: CASSYSPLGWETQYF.

The genes are TRBV29-1 and TRBJ2-7, with 14 bases lining up with TRBD2. The trim removed 3 bases at V and 4 bases at J, leaving 11 bases unmatched. The CDR3 loop spans 17 amino acids. Germline V gene sequence: CDR1 SQVTM, CDR2 ANQGSEA. CDR3: CSVESGLAGDSFYEQYF. The CDR3 nucleotides are TGCAGCGTTGAGTCGGGACTAGCGGGAGATAGTTTTTACGAGCAGTACTTC.

The table lists this clone with a few counts. The J gene is TRBJ2-3, the V gene TRBV23-1, with 10 bases identical to TRBD2. TRBV23-1 is treated as an ORF (open reading frame) with a function not yet certain. The length of the CDR3 is 20 residues. J gave up 0 bases and V 2 bases, and 14 bases lay outside the gene matches. The chain's CDR3 is CASSQRATSGPGISTDTQYF. The CDR3 DNA is TGCGCCAGCAGTCAACGGGCGACTAGCGGGCCGGGGATTAGCACAGATACGCAGTATTTT.

Of note for this clone: Other DNA sequences in this sample translate to the same CDR3. J is TRBJ2-1 and V is TRBV7-9; D is uncertain. The germline CDR1 and CDR2 sequences are SEHNR and FQNEAQ (reference sequence). V shed 3 bases and J shed 9 bases, with 6 bases lying between them. The CDR3 runs to 11 residues. The CDR3 region is CASSLGIEQFF. The CDR3, as DNA: TGTGCCAGCAGCTTGGGTATTGAGCAGTTCTTC.

The chain recombines TRBV6-5 with TRBJ2-7, with 8 bases aligning to TRBD1. The CDR3 extends over 13 amino acids. Germline CDR1 is MNHEY and CDR2 is SVGAGI. V lost 8 bases to trimming and J lost 1 base; unmatched junction nucleotides: 4. As DNA, the CDR3 is TGTGCCAGCGGTTGGGACAGGTCCTACGAGCAGTACTTC. This translates into CASGWDRSYEQYF.

The genes are TRBV29-1 and TRBJ2-1, with TRBD2 identical over 8 bases. The CDR3 consists of 17 residues. Per the germline V gene, CDR1 is SQVTM and CDR2 is ANQGSEA. V lost 8 bases and J lost 0; bases outside the gene matches: 15. CDR3 nucleotide sequence: TGCAGCCTCGTCGGGCTAGCGGGCCATAGCTCCTACAATGAGCAGTTCTTC. Amino acid sequence: CSLVGLAGHSSYNEQFF.

The V call is TRBV2, the J call TRBJ2-2; D is unclear. This CDR3 region has 14 residues. CDR1 is SNHLY, CDR2 FYNNEI, per germline. Trimming shortened V by 4 bases and J by 0 bases, and 6 bases separated the two germline ends. As DNA, the CDR3 is TGTGCCAGCAGTGGGGCCACGAACACCGGGGAGCTGTTTTTT. This sequence encodes CASSGATNTGELFF.

The chain carries TRBV30 and TRBJ1-5, with 9 bases aligning to TRBD1. Germline values: CDR1 GTSNPN, CDR2 SVGIG (reference sequence). The CDR3 runs 15 residues. V dropped 0 bases and J dropped 6; count of bases not matched to a gene: 6. In DNA, the CDR3 is TGTGCCTGGAGTGTAGGCACAGGGGGCGGTCAGCCCCAGCATTTT. Amino acids: CAWSVGTGGGQPQHF.

The chain joins TRBV4-1 to TRBJ2-7, with 8 bases aligning to TRBD1. Germline V gene sequence: CDR1 MGHRA, CDR2 YSYEKL. Germline trimming cut 3 bases from V and 2 bases from J; bases unmatched to any gene: 6. The CDR3 spans 15 residues. This chain's CDR3 is CASSHTTGVTYEQYF. The CDR3 DNA sequence: TGCGCCAGCAGCCATACGACAGGGGTGACCTACGAGCAGTACTTC.

The chain is built from TRBV29-1 and TRBJ1-2; weak D call: TRBD1 (5 bases). The V gene's germline CDR1 is SQVTM and CDR2 ANQGSEA. The CDR3 has 11 residues. Trimming left V 7 bases short and J 4 bases short, with 10 bases between. CDR3 sequence (DNA): TGCAGCGGTGGGACTCCCTATGGCTACACCTTC. Protein: CSGGTPYGYTF.

CDR3 DNA: TGTGCCAGCAGTTACCTGGAAGGAAACATTCAGTACTTC. Protein product: CASSYLEGNIQYF. The chain employs TRBV6-5 and TRBJ2-4; no clear D. V was pared by 2 bases and J by 6 bases, with 8 bases between. Looked up from germline, CDR1 is MNHEY and CDR2 is SVGAGI. The CDR3 is 13 amino acids.

The gene calls are TRBV5-6 and TRBJ1-2; 7 bases align to TRBD1. The J segment lost 1 base and the V segment lost 4 bases, leaving 10 bases of the junction unmatched. Germline V gene lookup returns CDR1 SGHDT and CDR2 YYEEEE. The CDR3 is made up of 16 amino acids. CDR3 sequence (DNA): TGTGCCAGCAGCCCGTCAACAGGGGCGAGTAACTATGGCTACACCTTC. This sequence encodes CASSPSTGASNYGYTF.

The chain uses TRBV30 and TRBJ2-3; D might be TRBD2 (5 bases). Germline-derived CDR1 and CDR2 are GTSNPN and SVGIG (reference sequence). Between the trimmed V and J ends, which lost 2 bases and 4 bases, there was a span of 19 bases. CDR3 length: 16 residues. CDR3 loop: CAWSSGGGITADTQYF. The CDR3 bases are TGTGCCTGGAGTTCCGGAGGTGGGATCACGGCAGATACGCAGTATTTT. The full variable domain, its missing parts supplied by reference TRBV30 and TRBJ2-3, is SQTIHQWPATLVQPVGSPLSLECTVEGTSNPNLYWYRQAAGRGLQLLFYSVGIGQISSEVPQNLSASRPQDRQFILSSKKLLLSDSGFYLCAWSSGGGITADTQYFGPGTRLTVL.

This clone was seen a handful of times. This chain connects TRBV7-9 to TRBJ2-5; TRBD2 aligns across 9 bases. The CDR3 runs 16 residues. Germline CDR1 SEHNR, CDR2 FQNEAQ (reference sequence). With 5 bases clipped from V and 2 bases from J, the junction kept 9 bases outside the gene matches. As DNA, the CDR3 is TGTGCCAGCAGCCTCATACTGACTAGCGGTCAAGAGACCCAGTACTTC. Protein sequence: CASSLILTSGQETQYF.

This clone was recorded once. The V and J genes are TRBV5-1 and TRBJ2-7; 7 bases align to TRBD1. Germline values: CDR1 SGHRS, CDR2 YFSETQ. The CDR3 spans 15 residues. The trim removed 0 bases at V and 0 bases at J, leaving 3 bases unmatched. CDR3 sequence reads: CASSLAGGISYEQYF. In DNA form, the CDR3 reads TGCGCCAGCAGCTTGGCAGGGGGAATCTCCTACGAGCAGTACTTC.

The chain is built from TRBV6-1 and TRBJ1-1, with 10 bases lining up with TRBD1. Germline V CDR1 and CDR2: MNHNS, SASEGT. The CDR3 covers 14 residues. J gave up 3 bases and V 6 bases, and 4 bases lay outside the gene matches. The CDR3 reads CASSTGQGYTEAFF. As DNA, the CDR3 is TGTGCCAGCAGCACGGGACAGGGGTACACTGAAGCTTTCTTT.

Comments on this clone: The sample contains more than one DNA sequence encoding this CDR3. The chain links TRBV5-1 to TRBJ2-3; 9 bases map to TRBD1. This CDR3 has 14 residues. The germline CDR1 and CDR2 sequences are SGHRS and YFSETQ. The junction had 0 bases not matched to a gene; V was cut back by 0 bases and J by 4 bases. The CDR3 DNA reads TGCGCCAGCAGCTTGGGACAGGGGGCAGATACGCAGTATTTT. Protein product: CASSLGQGADTQYF.

This clone was detected only once. The chain has TRBV5-4 and TRBJ2-5, with D perhaps TRBD2 (5 bases). The V and J ends lost 1 base and 5 bases respectively, with 9 bases between them. Germline CDR1 and CDR2: SGHNT and YYREEE (reference sequence). CDR3 length: 13 amino acids. The CDR3 DNA reads as TGTGCCAGCAGCTTGCGTAGCGAGGAGACCCAGTACTTC. Translation gives CASSLRSEETQYF.

The rearrangement uses TRBV23-1 and TRBJ1-1; 7 bases map to TRBD1. TRBV23-1 is identified as an open reading frame with a role that is uncertain. The CDR3 extends over 14 amino acids. J gave up 1 base and V 7 bases, and 6 bases lay outside the gene matches. The CDR3 region has the DNA TGCGCCAGCACCCACCGGGACAGGAACACTGAAGCTTTCTTT. The encoded protein is CASTHRDRNTEAFF.

The chain joins TRBV13 to TRBJ1-1; D is possibly TRBD1 (5 bases). The CDR3 covers 13 residues. The V end lost 3 bases, the J end lost 4 bases, and 9 bases lay between the germline ends. The germline V gene has CDR1 PRHDT and CDR2 FYEKMQ (reference sequence). CDR3 region: CASSFGGGTEAFF. The CDR3 coding sequence is TGTGCCAGCAGCTTTGGGGGAGGCACTGAAGCTTTCTTT.

The J gene is TRBJ1-5, the V gene TRBV5-1, with D hard to call. The CDR3 loop spans 15 amino acids. The germline CDR1 and CDR2 sequences are SGHRS and YFSETQ. Trimming cost V 2 bases and J 3 bases, with 12 bases left between them. CDR3 protein: CASSFRAGSNQPQHF. The DNA of the CDR3 is TGCGCCAGCAGCTTTCGGGCCGGGTCCAATCAGCCCCAGCATTTT.

The CDR3 DNA sequence: TGCGCCAGCAGCTTGGGGGCCATGAACACTGAAGCTTTCTTT. Its protein product is CASSLGAMNTEAFF. This rearrangement joins TRBV5-1 to TRBJ1-1, with unresolved D. The length of the CDR3 is 14 residues. Trimming took 0 bases from V and 0 from J, leaving 6 bases between them. Germline CDR1 reads SGHRS; CDR2 reads YFSETQ.

CDR3 region: CASRLIWGGQETQYF. The CDR3 region has the DNA TGTGCCAGCAGACTTATATGGGGGGGGCAAGAGACCCAGTACTTC. This chain connects TRBV27 to TRBJ2-5; 7 bases fit TRBD2. The CDR3 consists of 15 residues. V lost 6 bases and J lost 2; bases outside the gene matches: 9. Germline CDR1 MNHEY, CDR2 SMNVEV (reference sequence).

The chain employs TRBV13 and TRBJ2-7; a weak D match, TRBD1 (6 bases). The CDR3 is made up of 13 amino acids. V lost 3 bases and J 2 bases, leaving 8 bases between the germline ends. The germline V gene encodes CDR1 PRHDT and CDR2 FYEKMQ (reference sequence). The CDR3 loop is CASSLGATYEQYF. The CDR3, as DNA: TGTGCCAGCAGCTTGGGGGCCACCTACGAGCAGTACTTC.

V is TRBV30 and J is TRBJ1-1, with D uncertain. The germline V gene has CDR1 GTSNPN and CDR2 SVGIG (reference sequence). Trimming shortened V by 2 bases and J by 1 base, and 8 bases separated the two germline ends. The CDR3 has 13 residues. CDR3 in DNA: TGTGCCTGGAGTCTGGATAAGAACACTGAAGCTTTCTTT. Its translation: CAWSLDKNTEAFF.

The V and J genes are TRBV29-1 and TRBJ2-7; D is perhaps TRBD1 (6 bases). Germline assignment: CDR1 SQVTM and CDR2 ANQGSEA. The CDR3 length is 12 residues. The ends were cut back, 4 bases at V and 5 bases at J, with 12 bases in the middle. As DNA, the CDR3 is TGCAGCGTTGCCCACAGGGTAAACGAGCAGTACTTC. Translated: CSVAHRVNEQYF.

V is TRBV1 and J is TRBJ2-1; the DNA was not compared with TRBD2, the D call given in the table. TRBV1 is labeled a pseudogene. This CDR3 is built from 16 residues. CDR3 sequence: CTSSPGGAGSYNEQFF. As DNA, the CDR3 is TGCACCAGCAGCCCCGGGGGGGCCGGATCCTACAATGAGCAGTTCTTC.

The chain has TRBV13 and TRBJ1-1; perhaps TRBD1 as D (5 bases). The CDR3 length is 15 residues. Per the germline V gene, CDR1 is PRHDT and CDR2 is FYEKMQ (reference sequence). V gave up 5 bases and J gave up 3 bases, with 16 bases separating them. CDR3 coding DNA: TGTGCCAGCAGCCTCGAACGGGGGTCACACACTGAAGCTTTCTTT. It is translated as CASSLERGSHTEAFF.

The chain combines TRBV5-4 with TRBJ2-5; D perhaps matches TRBD1 (6 bases). Per germline, CDR1 SGHNT and CDR2 YYREEE (reference sequence). V shed 4 bases and J shed 4 bases, with 20 bases lying between them. The CDR3 loop spans 16 amino acids. The CDR3 DNA sequence: TGTGCCAGCAGCCTGGCGCCCGGGACACTCCCAGAGACCCAGTACTTC. It encodes CASSLAPGTLPETQYF.

The chain is built from TRBV29-1 and TRBJ1-2, with a possible D match to TRBD1 (5 bases). Trimming removed 2 bases at V and 2 bases at J, with 9 bases between. The CDR3 runs 13 residues. Germline lookup yields CDR1 SQVTM and CDR2 ANQGSEA. The CDR3 here is CSVETGDNYGYTF. The CDR3 nucleotides read TGCAGCGTTGAAACAGGCGACAACTATGGCTACACCTTC.